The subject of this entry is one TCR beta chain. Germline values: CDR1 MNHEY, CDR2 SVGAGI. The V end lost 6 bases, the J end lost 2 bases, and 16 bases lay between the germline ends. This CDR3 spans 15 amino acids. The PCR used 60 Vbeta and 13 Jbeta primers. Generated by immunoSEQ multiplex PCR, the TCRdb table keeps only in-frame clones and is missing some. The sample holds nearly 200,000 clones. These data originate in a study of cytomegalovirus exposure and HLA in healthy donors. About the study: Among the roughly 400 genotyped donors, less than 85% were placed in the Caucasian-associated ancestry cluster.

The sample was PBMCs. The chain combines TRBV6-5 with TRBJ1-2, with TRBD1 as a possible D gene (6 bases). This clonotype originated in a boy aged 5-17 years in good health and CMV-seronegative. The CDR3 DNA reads TGTGCCAGCAGGGCAGGGGTTCCCACGAACTATGGCTACACCTTC. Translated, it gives CASRAGVPTNYGYTF.